A selection of T cell receptor beta chains follows, all from one sample in a study of blood T cell repertoires in COVID-19. Clones were read by immunoSEQ multiplex PCR, and TCRdb kept only the in-frame ones, dropping some. The sample holds roughly 77,000 clones, roughly 80% seen once. The sequenced sample was peripheral blood. The receptors were sampled from a human donor in a cohort sampled during active COVID-19. The CDR3 runs from the conserved cysteine through the conserved F or W. A D gene is named only where the DNA matches it firmly. Size is omitted from some rows. Given values are once, few, many or a class for expanded clones.

v_call	clone_size	d_call	cdr3_length	j_call	cdr3_aa	cdr3_nt
TRBV12-3/TRBV12-4	.	TRBD1	13	TRBJ1-2	CASSRTGETGYTF	TGTGCCAGCAGTCGTACAGGGGAGACTGGCTACACCTTC
TRBV5-1	few	.	13	TRBJ1-6	CASSLDRVTPLHF	TGCGCCAGCAGCTTGGACAGGGTAACACCCCTCCACTTT
TRBV29-1	few	.	13	TRBJ2-7	CSVDFRDSYEQYF	TGCAGCGTTGATTTCAGGGACTCCTACGAGCAGTACTTC
TRBV3-1/TRBV3-2	.	.	14	TRBJ1-2	CASSQVSGGYGYTF	TGTGCCAGCAGCCAAGTCTCGGGGGGATATGGCTACACCTTC
TRBV7-3	.	.	13	TRBJ1-1	CASSFQGNTEAFF	TGTGCCAGCAGCTTTCAGGGTAACACTGAAGCTTTCTTT
TRBV6-5	few	.	14	TRBJ1-2	CASSPRGSNYGYTF	TGTGCCAGCAGTCCCCGCGGGAGTAACTATGGCTACACCTTC
TRBV5-4	.	.	14	TRBJ2-7	CASSIDGRSYEQYF	TGTGCCAGCAGCATCGATGGGAGATCCTACGAGCAGTACTTC
TRBV5-1	.	.	14	TRBJ2-1	CASSTSTGLDEQFF	TGCGCCAGCAGCACCTCCACAGGGTTGGATGAGCAGTTCTTC
TRBV11-2	.	.	13	TRBJ1-2	CASSLRAPYGYTF	TGTGCCAGCAGCTTAAGAGCACCCTATGGCTACACCTTC
TRBV6-2/TRBV6-3	.	.	14	TRBJ1-2	CASSQVTRGHGYTF	TGTGCCAGCAGTCAAGTTACCAGGGGTCATGGCTACACCTTC
TRBV9	.	.	17	TRBJ1-6	CASSVDYSPRGNSPLHF	TGTGCCAGCAGCGTGGACTACTCCCCGAGGGGTAATTCACCCCTCCACTTT
TRBV24-1	.	.	16	TRBJ2-7	CATSDRRTGNSGEQYF	TGTGCCACCAGTGACCGACGGACGGGAAATTCCGGCGAGCAGTACTTC
TRBV27	.	TRBD1	14	TRBJ1-2	CASRLTGANYGYTF	TGTGCCAGCAGACTGACAGGGGCTAACTATGGCTACACCTTC
TRBV5-5	.	TRBD1	15	TRBJ1-5	CASSLATGGGQPQHF	TGTGCCAGCAGCTTGGCTACAGGGGGCGGTCAGCCCCAGCATTTT
TRBV12-3/TRBV12-4	.	.	13	TRBJ1-2	CASSLGGNYGYTF	TGTGCCAGCAGTTTGGGGGGGAACTATGGCTACACCTTC
TRBV7-8	.	TRBD1	18	TRBJ1-4	CASSSARDRRSPNEKLFF	TGTGCCAGCAGCTCGGCACGGGACAGGAGGTCGCCTAATGAAAAACTGTTTTTT
TRBV18	few	.	13	TRBJ2-2	CASTLEISGELFF	TGTGCCAGCACACTCGAGATATCCGGGGAGCTGTTTTTT
TRBV27	.	TRBD1	17	TRBJ2-2	CASSPNTGGGNTGELFF	TGTGCCAGCAGTCCCAACACAGGGGGCGGGAACACCGGGGAGCTGTTTTTT
TRBV21-1	.	.	13	TRBJ1-5	CASSNTARDRGHF	TGTGCCAGCAGCAACACCGCCCGGGACAGGGGACATTTT
TRBV6-5	.	TRBD1	15	TRBJ2-7	CASRLRDRGAYEQYF	TGTGCCAGCAGATTACGGGACAGGGGGGCCTACGAGCAGTACTTC
TRBV6-5	.	TRBD1	15	TRBJ2-7	CASTLAGTASYEQYF	TGTGCCAGCACTCTCGCCGGGACAGCCTCCTACGAGCAGTACTTC
TRBV27	.	TRBD1	16	TRBJ2-7	CASSLYGQGGDYEQYF	TGTGCCAGCAGTCTATATGGACAGGGGGGGGATTACGAGCAGTACTTC
TRBV9	.	.	16	TRBJ1-1	CASSPEGGPRSTEAFF	TGTGCCAGCAGCCCCGAGGGGGGGCCAAGGAGCACTGAAGCTTTCTTT
TRBV4-3	.	TRBD2	18	TRBJ2-7	CASSQAAGTSGGPYEQYF	TGCGCCAGCAGCCAAGCGGCCGGGACTAGCGGGGGTCCCTACGAGCAGTACTTC
TRBV7-3	.	TRBD2	16	TRBJ2-1	CASSSHRAGGPDEQFF	TGTGCCAGCAGCTCCCACCGAGCGGGGGGACCCGATGAGCAGTTCTTC
TRBV19	once	.	15	TRBJ2-6	CASSIVAKGANVLTF	TGTGCCAGTAGTATAGTAGCGAAAGGGGCCAACGTCCTGACTTTC
TRBV28	.	TRBD2	14	TRBJ2-5	CASSSRGVRETQYF	TGTGCCAGCAGTTCACGGGGGGTCCGGGAGACCCAGTACTTC
TRBV29-1	.	.	15	TRBJ1-2	CSVEGVDGEGLGYTF	TGCAGCGTTGAGGGGGTGGACGGTGAGGGACTTGGCTACACCTTC
TRBV4-3	.	TRBD2	17	TRBJ2-3	CASSQEGLAVSTDTQYF	TGCGCCAGCAGCCAAGAAGGACTAGCGGTGAGCACAGATACGCAGTATTTT
TRBV19	.	.	14	TRBJ2-5	CASSPRTDGETQYF	TGTGCCAGTAGTCCCCGGACAGACGGCGAGACCCAGTACTTC
TRBV18	.	TRBD1	14	TRBJ2-7	CASSPRQGVNEQYF	TGTGCCAGCTCACCAAGACAGGGGGTCAACGAGCAGTACTTC
TRBV7-8	.	.	14	TRBJ1-4	CASSRAGPFEKLFF	TGTGCCAGCAGCCGGGCAGGGCCCTTTGAAAAACTGTTTTTT
TRBV5-4	.	.	13	TRBJ2-7	CASSFSRADEQYF	TGTGCCAGCAGCTTTTCCAGGGCAGACGAGCAGTACTTC
TRBV9	.	.	17	TRBJ2-2	CASSVNGRATNTGELFF	TGTGCCAGCAGCGTAAACGGCAGGGCAACGAACACCGGGGAGCTGTTTTTT
TRBV9	.	.	16	TRBJ1-1	CASSVGGGDGGTEAFF	TGTGCCAGCAGCGTAGGAGGAGGGGACGGAGGCACTGAAGCTTTCTTT
TRBV4-1	.	.	15	TRBJ2-7	CASSPPSSWYDEQYF	TGCGCCAGCAGCCCCCCTAGCAGTTGGTATGACGAGCAGTACTTC
TRBV19	.	.	16	TRBJ1-5	CASSIGSGRGNQPQHF	TGTGCCAGTAGTATAGGGTCGGGAAGGGGCAATCAGCCCCAGCATTTT
TRBV6-5	once	TRBD1	15	TRBJ1-5	CASRAGQGRDQPQHF	TGTGCCAGCAGAGCAGGACAGGGGAGGGATCAGCCCCAGCATTTT
TRBV7-9	.	TRBD2	17	TRBJ2-5	CASSLGLAGGYQETQYF	TGTGCCAGCAGCTTGGGACTAGCGGGGGGGTACCAAGAGACCCAGTACTTC
TRBV11-2	.	TRBD2	15	TRBJ2-5	CASSLERGVRETQYF	TGTGCCAGCAGCTTGGAACGGGGGGTCCGGGAGACCCAGTACTTC
TRBV5-4	few	TRBD1	17	TRBJ2-2	CASSFSTGQGFTGELFF	TGTGCCAGCAGCTTCTCAACGGGACAGGGTTTCACCGGGGAGCTGTTTTTT
TRBV3-1/TRBV3-2	.	.	12	TRBJ2-7	CASSQTQVEQYF	TGTGCCAGCAGCCAAACTCAAGTCGAGCAGTACTTC
TRBV11-2	few	.	13	TRBJ1-5	CASSLDRSQPQHF	TGTGCCAGCAGCTTAGATCGGAGTCAGCCCCAGCATTTT
TRBV6-5	.	TRBD1	16	TRBJ1-2	CASSYRGQGAWYGYTF	TGTGCCAGCAGTTACCGAGGACAGGGGGCTTGGTATGGCTACACCTTC
TRBV2	.	TRBD2	15	TRBJ2-7	CASSYSGGATYEQYF	TGTGCCAGCAGTTATAGCGGGGGGGCCACCTACGAGCAGTACTTC
TRBV4-2	once	TRBD1	15	TRBJ1-2	CASSPPRGQIYGYTF	TGTGCCAGCAGCCCCCCCCGGGGACAGATCTATGGCTACACCTTC
TRBV5-4	.	TRBD1	14	TRBJ2-7	CASSLGQGMGEQYF	TGTGCCAGCAGCCTAGGACAGGGGATGGGGGAGCAGTACTTC
TRBV2	.	.	14	TRBJ2-2	CAGAGGMVTGELFF	TGTGCCGGAGCAGGGGGGATGGTCACCGGGGAGCTGTTTTTT
TRBV11-1	few	.	14	TRBJ1-1	CASSLFRGNTEAFF	TGTGCCAGCAGCTTATTTAGGGGGAACACTGAAGCTTTCTTT
TRBV30	.	.	15	TRBJ1-6	CAWAQGQAYNSPLHF	TGTGCCTGGGCTCAGGGGCAGGCCTATAATTCACCCCTCCACTTT